This TCR beta chain comes out of a study of early T cells in non-severe SARS-CoV-2 infection. Study information: Chains were unpaired, as sequencing was done on bulk RNA from unsorted whole blood. Findings and limits, study-wide: The VDJdb matching leaned toward anti-spike CD8 responses and overlooked private and CD4 specificities.

To note about this clonotype: Antigen unknown.

Between the trimmed V and J ends, which lost 4 bases and 5 bases, there was a span of 15 bases. This CDR3 has 14 residues. The V gene's germline CDR1 is SGDLS and CDR2 YYNGEE. The TCR library protocol was used to attach unique molecular identifiers. These identifiers were attached to individual cDNA molecules. Via MiXCR, TCRdb re-called the 5' RACE reads, giving one row per CDR3 protein. The data hold about 82,000 distinct CDR3 sequences, with over 10% observed a single time. The sequenced sample consisted of whole blood. The receptor comes from an adult who was a healthcare worker with PCR-confirmed SARS-CoV-2 infection or an uninfected control (not recorded which). The V and J genes are TRBV9 and TRBJ1-1, with D possibly TRBD1 on 6 matching bases. CDR3 sequence: CASSIEDRGTEAFF. CDR3 DNA: TGTGCCAGCAGCATAGAGGACAGAGGGACTGAAGCTTTCTTT.